This T cell receptor (beta chain) was obtained from a study of cytomegalovirus exposure and HLA in healthy donors. Study-wide results and caveats: Segments of the TCR beta V type were, in most cases, productive about 87% or about 30% of the time in an earlier analysis.

Not recorded for this donor was the CMV serostatus. The CDR3 totals 15 residues. Germline V gene data show CDR1 as SEHNR and CDR2 as FQNEAQ (reference sequence). For this clone: Its antigen is still unknown. A junction boundary mismatches the germline segment, possibly from a read error.

13 Jbeta primers and 60 Vbeta primers were used for the PCR. Produced via immunoSEQ multiplex PCR; TCRdb's table is partial and in-frame only. In the table there are 100,000 to 150,000 clones, over 60% of which are singletons. The sequence derives from a human donor in good health. The chain uses TRBV7-9 and TRBJ2-1; D might be TRBD2 (6 bases). Source material: PBMCs. The CDR3 loop is CASSFLPGVGNGQFF. In DNA, the CDR3 is TGTGCCAGCAGCTTCCTACCGGGGGTCGGCAATGGGCAGTTCTTC.